Each of the 27 T cell receptor beta chains below was sequenced from the same sample in a study of T-cell memory formation after mild COVID-19. MiXCR, applied by TCRdb to the 5' RACE reads, yields one record per CDR3 protein. The sample includes around 250,000 distinct CDR3 sequences, roughly 15% of them seen just once. The specimen sequenced was PBMCs or a T cell subset sorted from them (not recorded which). These receptors were taken from a man aged 18 to 29 who had mild COVID-19 (a few samples of this study predate the infection). Cell type and time point are not known.

This clonotype was seen a handful of times. The rearrangement links TRBV24-1 to TRBJ2-3, with D maybe TRBD2 (6 bases). The V end lost 3 bases, the J end lost 1 base, and 13 bases lay between the germline ends. This CDR3 region has 16 residues. Germline assignment: CDR1 KGHDR and CDR2 SFDVKD. CDR3 sequence reads: CATSDTGGEGTDTQYF. DNA of the CDR3: TGTGCCACCAGTGATACCGGGGGAGAGGGCACAGATACGCAGTATTTT.

The rearrangement joins TRBV7-3 to TRBJ2-7, with 11 bases lining up with TRBD1. Trimming removed 4 bases from V and 6 bases from J; junction bases left unmatched: 11. Per germline, CDR1 SGHTA and CDR2 FQGTGA. The CDR3 totals 16 residues. As DNA, the CDR3 is TGTGCCAGCAGCTACAACGGGACAGGGGGGACTACCGAGCAGTACGTC. It encodes CASSYNGTGGTTEQYV.

A single count supports this clonotype. This chain uses TRBV6-5 with TRBJ1-1; D ambiguous. The CDR3 consists of 16 residues. CDR1 is MNHEY and CDR2 is SVGAGI in the germline V gene. Trimming took 6 bases from V and 0 from J, leaving 17 bases between them. The CDR3, as DNA: TGTGCCAGCAGCCCGGGTTACAACAAACTGAACACTGAAGCTTTCTTT. The encoded protein is CASSPGYNKLNTEAFF.

This chain joins TRBV11-3 and TRBJ2-1; D is unresolved. From germline, CDR1 is SGHNT and CDR2 YENEEA. The length of the CDR3 is 17 residues. Between the trimmed V and J ends, which lost 1 base and 7 bases, there was a span of 20 bases. CDR3 nucleotides: TGTGCCAGCAGCTTAGGTGGGCAGCCCCTGGGAAAGAATGAGCAGTTCTTC. This encodes CASSLGGQPLGKNEQFF.

This clonotype was seen only a few times. The genes are TRBV24-1 and TRBJ2-1; 10 bases are shared with TRBD2. The V and J ends lost 4 bases and 3 bases, in that order; junction bases with no gene match: 5. The V gene's germline CDR1 is KGHDR and CDR2 SFDVKD. The CDR3 is 16 residues long. CDR3 DNA sequence: TGTGCCACCAGTGACCCTACTAGCGGGAACTACAATGAGCAGTTCTTC. Translated, it gives CATSDPTSGNYNEQFF.

This chain links TRBV4-1 with TRBJ1-2; 9 bases fit TRBD1. The CDR3 has 14 amino acids. Germline-derived CDR1 and CDR2 are MGHRA and YSYEKL. J was trimmed by 8 bases and V by 4 bases; bases with no gene match: 8. The CDR3 DNA reads TGCGCCAGCAGCCTTCCCACAGGGGGCTCAGGCTACACCTTC. Residues: CASSLPTGGSGYTF.

There are a few counts of this clonotype. The genes are TRBV5-1 and TRBJ1-2, with 8 bases fitting TRBD1. CDR1 is SGHRS, CDR2 YFSETQ, per germline. The CDR3 covers 15 residues. After removal of 5 bases from V and 3 bases from J, the junction contained 9 bases not matched to a gene. CDR3 protein: CASRLRQGSDYGYTF. The CDR3 nucleotides read TGCGCCAGCAGACTAAGACAGGGGAGCGACTATGGCTACACCTTC.

The V call is TRBV2, the J call TRBJ1-2, with D possibly TRBD1 on 6 matching bases. The germline CDR1 and CDR2 sequences are SNHLY and FYNNEI. CDR3 length: 13 residues. V dropped 6 bases and J dropped 8 bases, with 16 bases sitting between them. CDR3 sequence reads: CASSPEGESGYTF. The CDR3 DNA sequence: TGTGCCAGCAGCCCCGAGGGGGAATCGGGCTACACCTTC.

This clonotype was detected ten times or more. The chain links TRBV29-1 to TRBJ2-7; D is uncertain. CDR3 length: 11 amino acids. V lost 6 bases to trimming and J lost 3 bases, with 9 bases between them. CDR1 is SQVTM, CDR2 ANQGSEA, per germline. CDR3: CSVVWDYEQYF. DNA for the CDR3: TGCAGCGTCGTTTGGGACTACGAGCAGTACTTC.

This clonotype showed up just a few times. The chain uses TRBV7-2 and TRBJ1-2, with D maybe TRBD1 (6 bases). CDR3 length: 13 amino acids. The V and J ends lost 2 bases and 4 bases respectively, with 8 bases between them. The V gene's germline CDR1 is SGHTA and CDR2 FQGNSA. The CDR3 coding sequence is TGTGCCAGCAGCTTAACGGGGGCCTATGGCTACACCTTC. This gives the protein CASSLTGAYGYTF. Full variable domain (outside the CDR3, taken from reference TRBV7-2 and TRBJ1-2): GAGVSQSPSNKVTEKGKDVELRCDPISGHTALYWYRQSLGQGLEFLIYFQGNSAPDKSGLPSDRFSAERTGGSVSTLTIQRTQQEDSAVYLCASSLTGAYGYTFGSGTRLTVV.

J is TRBJ2-7 and V is TRBV12-3 or TRBV12-4; D gene unclear. CDR3 length: 13 residues. V was pared by 5 bases and J by 7 bases, with 15 bases between. The CDR3 loop is CASSGPRSREQYF. The CDR3 nucleotides are TGTGCCAGCAGTGGACCTAGGAGTCGGGAGCAGTACTTC.

The rearrangement joins TRBV5-1 to TRBJ2-1; D perhaps matches TRBD1 (6 bases). There are 15 residues in the CDR3. CDR1 SGHRS and CDR2 YFSETQ come from the germline V gene. Deletions cut 4 bases from V and 0 bases from J, with 11 bases between. The CDR3 loop reads CASSITGSSYNEQFF. The CDR3 nucleotides are TGCGCCAGCAGCATTACAGGGAGCTCCTACAATGAGCAGTTCTTC.

Only a few counts were recorded for this clonotype. CDR3: CASSSEGRASGEQFF. The CDR3 nucleotides read TGCGCCAGCAGCTCAGAAGGGAGGGCCTCTGGTGAGCAGTTCTTC. V usage is TRBV4-3 and J usage is TRBJ2-1, with 7 nucleotides matching TRBD2. CDR3 length: 15 amino acids. The germline CDR1 and CDR2 sequences are LGHNA and YSLEER. V trimming: 5 bases; J trimming: 9 bases; junction bases outside the gene matches: 13.

This rearrangement joins TRBV27 to TRBJ1-1; 7 bases are a match to TRBD1. Germline V lookup: CDR1 MNHEY, CDR2 SMNVEV (reference sequence). This CDR3 has 13 residues. Trimming took 5 bases from V and 7 from J; bases not matched to a gene: 7. The CDR3 region is CASSHRQGYEAFF. CDR3 DNA: TGTGCCAGCAGTCACAGACAGGGCTATGAAGCTTTCTTT.

The sample holds a few counts of this clonotype. The chain joins TRBV20-1 to TRBJ1-1; D possibly corresponds to TRBD1 (6 bases). Germline loops: CDR1 DFQATT, CDR2 SNEGSKA (reference sequence). V was shortened by 6 bases and J by 1 base, with 18 bases between the two germline ends. The CDR3 loop spans 15 amino acids. Here the CDR3 reads CSALTIKTGNTEAFF. CDR3 nucleotide sequence: TGCAGTGCCCTAACTATAAAGACAGGGAACACTGAAGCTTTCTTT.

There are a few counts of this clonotype. The chain recombines TRBV10-3 with TRBJ1-2; a possible D gene is TRBD1 (5 bases). V was cut by 3 bases and J by 2 bases, with 10 bases left in between. Germline CDR1 ENHRY, CDR2 SYGVKD. CDR3 length: 14 amino acids. Here the CDR3 DNA reads TGTGCCATCAGTGACCCAGACAGAAACTATGGCTACACCTTC. This sequence encodes CAISDPDRNYGYTF.

In its sample, this clonotype was seen many times. The chain couples TRBV12-3 or TRBV12-4 to TRBJ2-3; 9 bases are shared with TRBD1. The CDR3 spans 11 residues. Unmatched junction bases numbered 5, after V lost 10 bases and J lost 9 bases. CDR3 sequence: CATDRGRTQYF. In DNA, the CDR3 is TGTGCCACGGACAGGGGACGGACGCAGTATTTT.

Many counts were recorded for this clonotype. This chain uses TRBV11-2 with TRBJ2-3; 7 positions match TRBD1. CDR3 length: 16 amino acids. CDR1 and CDR2 from the germline V gene are SGHAT and FQNNGV. The ends lost 0 bases at V and 6 bases at J; junction bases unmatched: 9. The DNA of the CDR3 is TGTGCCAGCAGCTTAGAAGGGGGCCTCAAGGTGGATACGCAGTATTTT. Encoded protein: CASSLEGGLKVDTQYF.

V is TRBV20-1 and J is TRBJ2-5; the match to TRBD2 covers 7 bases. Germline CDR1 DFQATT, CDR2 SNEGSKA (reference sequence). V gave up 1 base and J gave up 4 bases; unmatched junction bases: 6. The CDR3 covers 14 residues. CDR3 loop: CSARAGGIVETQYF. CDR3 DNA: TGCAGTGCTAGAGCGGGGGGAATCGTAGAGACCCAGTACTTC.

The rearrangement links TRBV29-1 to TRBJ2-5; D possibly corresponds to TRBD1 (6 bases). The CDR3 covers 12 residues. Trimming took off 7 bases at V and 0 bases at J, with 9 bases between the two ends. Germline CDR1 SQVTM, CDR2 ANQGSEA. The chain's CDR3 is CSGRTDQETQYF. The CDR3 DNA sequence: TGCAGCGGTAGGACAGACCAAGAGACCCAGTACTTC.

In its sample, this clonotype was seen a few times. The chain recombines TRBV5-5 with TRBJ1-3; 7 positions agree with TRBD1. V was pared by 3 bases and J by 0 bases, with 15 bases of the junction left unmatched. Germline-derived CDR1 and CDR2 are SGHKS and YYEKEE (reference sequence). The CDR3 contains 19 residues. CDR3 sequence reads: CASSSTGAITTTSGNTIYF. DNA for the CDR3: TGTGCCAGCAGCTCCACAGGGGCGATTACGACTACCTCTGGAAACACCATATATTTT.

The genes are TRBV29-1 and TRBJ2-5; possibly TRBD2 for D (5 bases). The V end was cut by 6 bases, the J end by 5 bases, with 7 bases between. Germline V CDR1 and CDR2: SQVTM, ANQGSEA. The CDR3 totals 10 residues. The CDR3 reads CSVDWETQYF. The DNA of the CDR3 is TGCAGCGTGGACTGGGAGACCCAGTACTTC. Using reference TRBV29-1 and TRBJ2-5 for the parts outside the CDR3, the full variable domain is SAVISQKPSRDICQRGTSLTIQCQVDSQVTMMFWYRQQPGQSLTLIATANQGSEATYESGFVIDKFPISRPNLTFSTLTVSNMSPEDSSIYLCSVDWETQYFGPGTRLLVL.

The CDR3 bases are TGTGCCAGTAGGGGACAGGGGTTAAATGAGCAGTTCTTC. Translating gives CASRGQGLNEQFF. The chain links TRBV19 to TRBJ2-1; 10 bases align to TRBD1. The germline V gene has CDR1 LNHDA and CDR2 SQIVND (reference sequence). J gave up 7 bases and V 6 bases, and 3 bases lay outside the gene matches. This CDR3 has 13 amino acids.

The V gene is TRBV27, the J gene TRBJ1-5, with D possibly TRBD1 on 5 matching bases. There are 18 residues in the CDR3. V lost 5 bases, J lost 4 bases, and 24 bases lay in between. Germline assignment: CDR1 MNHEY and CDR2 SMNVEV (reference sequence). CDR3 residues: CASSPRGGGGTQNQPQHF. The CDR3 region has the DNA TGTGCCAGCAGTCCCCGGGGCGGGGGAGGTACGCAAAATCAGCCCCAGCATTTT.

This clonotype has only a few counts. V gene TRBV6-2 or TRBV6-3 combines with J gene TRBJ1-5, with TRBD1 matching over 12 bases. With V trimmed by 0 bases and J by 8 bases, 5 bases remained unmatched. The length of the CDR3 is 16 residues. Germline loops: CDR1 MNHEY, CDR2 SVGEGT. The DNA for the CDR3 is TGTGCCAGCAGTTACTCGGGACAGGGGGCGATTGAGCCCCAGCATTTT. This encodes CASSYSGQGAIEPQHF.

This clonotype was observed a few times. CDR3 DNA: TGTGCCATCAGGGGATCCGGGGAGCTGTTTTTT. It is translated as CAIRGSGELFF. V usage is TRBV10-3 and J usage is TRBJ2-2; unclear D gene. Germline V CDR1 and CDR2: ENHRY, SYGVKD. V was clipped by 6 bases and J by 6 bases, with 5 bases between them. The CDR3 covers 11 residues.

This clonotype was seen a few times. This chain joins TRBV5-1 and TRBJ1-2; a possible D gene is TRBD1 (5 bases). Trimming left V 4 bases short and J 8 bases short, with 18 bases between. Germline CDR1 SGHRS, CDR2 YFSETQ. The CDR3 is made up of 14 amino acids. The CDR3 sequence is CASSPTPGEWGYTF. In nucleotides, the CDR3 is TGCGCCAGCAGCCCCACCCCGGGGGAATGGGGCTACACCTTC.